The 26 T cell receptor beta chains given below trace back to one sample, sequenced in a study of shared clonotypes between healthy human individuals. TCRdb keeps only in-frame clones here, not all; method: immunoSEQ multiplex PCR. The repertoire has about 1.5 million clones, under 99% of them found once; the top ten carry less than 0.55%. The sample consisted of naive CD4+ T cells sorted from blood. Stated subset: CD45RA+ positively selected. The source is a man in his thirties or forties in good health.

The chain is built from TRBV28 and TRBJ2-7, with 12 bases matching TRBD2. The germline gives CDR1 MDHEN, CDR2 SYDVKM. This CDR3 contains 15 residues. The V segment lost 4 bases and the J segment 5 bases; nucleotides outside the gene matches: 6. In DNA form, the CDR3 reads TGTGCCAGCAGTTCCACTAGCGGGAGGTGGAACGAGCAGTACTTC. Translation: CASSSTSGRWNEQYF.

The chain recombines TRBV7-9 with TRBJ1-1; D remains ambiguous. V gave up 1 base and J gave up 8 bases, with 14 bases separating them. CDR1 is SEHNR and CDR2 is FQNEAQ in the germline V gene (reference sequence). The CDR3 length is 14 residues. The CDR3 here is CASSLGSASPEAFF. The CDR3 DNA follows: TGTGCCAGCAGCTTAGGTTCGGCATCCCCAGAAGCTTTCTTT.

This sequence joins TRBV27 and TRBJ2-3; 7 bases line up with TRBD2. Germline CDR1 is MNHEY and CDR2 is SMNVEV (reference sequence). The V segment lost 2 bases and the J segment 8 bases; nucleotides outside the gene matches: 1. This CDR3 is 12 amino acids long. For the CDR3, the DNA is TGTGCCAGCAGTTTAGGGGGGGTTACGCAGTATTTT. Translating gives CASSLGGVTQYF.

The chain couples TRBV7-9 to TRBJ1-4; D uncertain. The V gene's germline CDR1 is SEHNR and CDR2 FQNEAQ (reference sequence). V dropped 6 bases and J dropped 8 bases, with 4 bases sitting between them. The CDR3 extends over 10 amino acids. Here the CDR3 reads CASRPEKLFF. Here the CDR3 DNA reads TGTGCCAGCAGACCCGAAAAACTGTTTTTT.

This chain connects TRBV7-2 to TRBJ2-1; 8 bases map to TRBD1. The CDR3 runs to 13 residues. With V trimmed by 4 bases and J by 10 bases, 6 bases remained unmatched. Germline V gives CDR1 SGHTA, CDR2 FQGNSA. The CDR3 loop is CASSWTGSYEQFF. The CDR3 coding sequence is TGTGCCAGCAGCTGGACAGGGAGCTACGAGCAGTTCTTC. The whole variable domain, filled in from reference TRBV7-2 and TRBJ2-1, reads GAGVSQSPSNKVTEKGKDVELRCDPISGHTALYWYRQSLGQGLEFLIYFQGNSAPDKSGLPSDRFSAERTGGSVSTLTIQRTQQEDSAVYLCASSWTGSYEQFFGPGTRLTVL.

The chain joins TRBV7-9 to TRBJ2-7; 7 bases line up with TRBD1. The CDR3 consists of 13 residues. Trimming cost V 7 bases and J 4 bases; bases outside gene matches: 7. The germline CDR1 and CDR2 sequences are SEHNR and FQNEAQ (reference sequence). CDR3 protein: CASKTGIGYEQYF. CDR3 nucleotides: TGTGCCAGCAAGACAGGGATTGGGTACGAGCAGTACTTC.

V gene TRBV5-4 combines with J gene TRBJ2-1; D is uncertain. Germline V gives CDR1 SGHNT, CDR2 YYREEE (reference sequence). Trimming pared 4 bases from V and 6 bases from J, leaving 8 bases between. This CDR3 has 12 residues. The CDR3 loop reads CASSKDLNEQFF. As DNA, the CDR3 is TGTGCCAGCAGCAAGGACCTCAATGAGCAGTTCTTC.

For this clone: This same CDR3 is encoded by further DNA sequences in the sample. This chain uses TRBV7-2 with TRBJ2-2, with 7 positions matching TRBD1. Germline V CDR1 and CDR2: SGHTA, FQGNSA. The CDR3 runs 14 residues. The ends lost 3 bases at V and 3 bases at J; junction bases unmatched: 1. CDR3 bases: TGTGCCAGCAGCTTTGACAGGGACACCGGGGAGCTGTTTTTT. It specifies CASSFDRDTGELFF.

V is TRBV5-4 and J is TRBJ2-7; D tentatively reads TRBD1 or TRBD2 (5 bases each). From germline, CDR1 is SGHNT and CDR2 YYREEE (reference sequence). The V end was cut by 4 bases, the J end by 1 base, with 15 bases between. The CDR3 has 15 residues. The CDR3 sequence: CASSPRDPSSYEQYF. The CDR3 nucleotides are TGTGCCAGCAGCCCCCGGGACCCCTCATCCTACGAGCAGTACTTC.

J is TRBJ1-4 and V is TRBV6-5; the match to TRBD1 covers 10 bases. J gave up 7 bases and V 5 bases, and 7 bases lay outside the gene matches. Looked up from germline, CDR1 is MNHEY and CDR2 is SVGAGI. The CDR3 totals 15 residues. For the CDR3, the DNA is TGTGCCAGCAGTCAAACCGGGACAGGGGTTGAAAAACTGTTTTTT. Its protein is CASSQTGTGVEKLFF.

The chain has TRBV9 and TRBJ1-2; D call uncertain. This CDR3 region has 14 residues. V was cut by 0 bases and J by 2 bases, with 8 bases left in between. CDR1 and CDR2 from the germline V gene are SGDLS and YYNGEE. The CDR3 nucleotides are TGTGCCAGCAGCGTAGAGGAACGAAACTATGGCTACACCTTC. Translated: CASSVEERNYGYTF.

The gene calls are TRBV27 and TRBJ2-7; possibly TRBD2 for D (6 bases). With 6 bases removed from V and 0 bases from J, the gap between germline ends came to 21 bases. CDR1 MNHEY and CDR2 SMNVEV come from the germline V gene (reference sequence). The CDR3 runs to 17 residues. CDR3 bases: TGTGCCAGCAGCCAATTCGGGAGACGACTGAGCTCCTACGAGCAGTACTTC. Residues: CASSQFGRRLSSYEQYF.

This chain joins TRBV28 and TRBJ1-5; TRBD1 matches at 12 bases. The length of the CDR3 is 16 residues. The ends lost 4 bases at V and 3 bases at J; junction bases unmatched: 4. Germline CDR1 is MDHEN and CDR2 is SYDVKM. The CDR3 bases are TGTGCCAGCAGTTCCGGGACAGGGGGCATCAATCAGCCCCAGCATTTT. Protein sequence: CASSSGTGGINQPQHF.

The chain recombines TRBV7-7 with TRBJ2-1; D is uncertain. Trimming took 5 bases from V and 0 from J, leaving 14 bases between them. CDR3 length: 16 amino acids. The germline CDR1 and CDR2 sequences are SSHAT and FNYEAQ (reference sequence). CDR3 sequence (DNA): TGTGCCAGCAGCCACGACAACCAGTACTCCTACAATGAGCAGTTCTTC. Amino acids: CASSHDNQYSYNEQFF.

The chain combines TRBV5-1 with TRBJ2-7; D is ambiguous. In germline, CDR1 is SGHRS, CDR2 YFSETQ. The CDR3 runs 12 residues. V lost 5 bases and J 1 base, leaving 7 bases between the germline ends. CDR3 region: CASRDFSYEQYF. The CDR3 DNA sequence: TGCGCCAGCAGGGATTTTTCCTACGAGCAGTACTTC.

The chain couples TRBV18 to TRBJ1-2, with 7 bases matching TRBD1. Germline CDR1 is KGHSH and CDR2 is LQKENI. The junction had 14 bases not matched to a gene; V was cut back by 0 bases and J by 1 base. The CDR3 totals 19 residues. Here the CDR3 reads CASSPPGSSRDRVNYGYTF. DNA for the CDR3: TGTGCCAGCTCACCACCGGGTTCGTCTCGAGACAGGGTTAACTATGGCTACACCTTC. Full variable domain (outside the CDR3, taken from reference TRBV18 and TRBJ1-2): NAGVMQNPRHLVRRRGQEARLRCSPMKGHSHVYWYRQLPEEGLKFMVYLQKENIIDESGMPKERFSAEFPKEGPSILRIQQVVRGDSAAYFCASSPPGSSRDRVNYGYTFGSGTRLTVV.

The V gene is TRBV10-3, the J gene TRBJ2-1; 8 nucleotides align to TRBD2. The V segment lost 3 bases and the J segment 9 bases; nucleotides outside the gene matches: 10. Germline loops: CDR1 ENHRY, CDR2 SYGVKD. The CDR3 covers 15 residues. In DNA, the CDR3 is TGTGCCATCAGTGACGGTGGGACTAGTGGTGGTGAGCAGTTCTTC. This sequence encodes CAISDGGTSGGEQFF.

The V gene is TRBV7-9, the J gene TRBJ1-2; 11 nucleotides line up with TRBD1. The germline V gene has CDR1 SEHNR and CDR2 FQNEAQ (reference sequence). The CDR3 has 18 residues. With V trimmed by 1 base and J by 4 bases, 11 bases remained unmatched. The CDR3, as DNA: TGTGCCAGCAGCTTAGGGAGCTCCGGGACAGGGGGGAGCTATGGCTACACCTTC. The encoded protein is CASSLGSSGTGGSYGYTF.

For the CDR3, the DNA is TGTGCCAGCAGCTTCCTCCGGGTAGGATCCCAAGAGACCCAGTACTTC. Its protein is CASSFLRVGSQETQYF. This chain uses TRBV5-4 with TRBJ2-5, with no clear D. The CDR3 loop spans 16 amino acids. Per the germline V gene, CDR1 is SGHNT and CDR2 is YYREEE (reference sequence). The V and J ends lost 2 bases and 1 base respectively, with 15 bases between them.

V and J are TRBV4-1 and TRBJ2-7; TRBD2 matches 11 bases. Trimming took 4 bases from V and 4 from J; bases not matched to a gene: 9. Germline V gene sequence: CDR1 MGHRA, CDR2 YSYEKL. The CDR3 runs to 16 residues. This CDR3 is CASSRDTSGRGYEQYF. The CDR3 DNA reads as TGCGCCAGCAGCCGCGATACTAGCGGGAGAGGATACGAGCAGTACTTC.

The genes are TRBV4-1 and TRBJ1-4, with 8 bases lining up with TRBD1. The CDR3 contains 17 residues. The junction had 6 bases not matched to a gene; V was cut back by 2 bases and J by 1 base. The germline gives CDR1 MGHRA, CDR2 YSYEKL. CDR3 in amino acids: CASSQLQQGGTNEKLFF. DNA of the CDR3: TGCGCCAGCAGCCAACTACAACAGGGGGGAACTAATGAAAAACTGTTTTTT.

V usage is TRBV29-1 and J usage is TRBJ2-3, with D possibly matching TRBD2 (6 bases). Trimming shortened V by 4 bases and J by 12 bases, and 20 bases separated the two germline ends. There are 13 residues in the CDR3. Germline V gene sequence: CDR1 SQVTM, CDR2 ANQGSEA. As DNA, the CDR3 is TGCAGCGTTGTTCAACAGGACTACGCATACCAGTATTTT. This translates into CSVVQQDYAYQYF.

The CDR3: CASSEIGDRLTYEQYF. DNA for the CDR3: TGTGCCAGCAGCGAAATTGGGGACAGACTTACCTACGAGCAGTACTTC. The chain recombines TRBV11-2 with TRBJ2-7, with 7 bases identical to TRBD1. The CDR3 covers 16 residues. Germline assignment: CDR1 SGHAT and CDR2 FQNNGV. V lost 5 bases to trimming and J lost 2 bases; unmatched junction nucleotides: 12.

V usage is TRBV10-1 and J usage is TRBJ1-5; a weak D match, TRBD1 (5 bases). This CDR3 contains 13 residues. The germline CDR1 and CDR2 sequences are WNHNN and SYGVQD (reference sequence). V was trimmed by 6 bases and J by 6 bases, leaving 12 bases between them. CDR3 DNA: TGCGCCAGCAGCAGGGACTCTGGTCAGCCCCAGCATTTT. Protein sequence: CASSRDSGQPQHF.

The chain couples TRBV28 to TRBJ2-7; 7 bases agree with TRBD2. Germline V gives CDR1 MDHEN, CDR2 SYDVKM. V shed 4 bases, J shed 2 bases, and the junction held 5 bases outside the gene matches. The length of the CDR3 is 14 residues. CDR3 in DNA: TGTGCCAGCAGTTCCCCAAGCGGGACCTACGAGCAGTACTTC. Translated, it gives CASSSPSGTYEQYF.

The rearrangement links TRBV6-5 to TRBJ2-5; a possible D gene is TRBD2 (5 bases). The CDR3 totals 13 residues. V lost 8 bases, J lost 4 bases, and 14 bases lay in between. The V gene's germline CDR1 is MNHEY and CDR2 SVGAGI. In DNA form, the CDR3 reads TGTGCCAGCTTCGGGGTGTCGAGAGAGACCCAGTACTTC. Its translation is CASFGVSRETQYF.